These T cell receptor beta chains were read from a single sample in a study of cytomegalovirus exposure and HLA in healthy donors. Generated by immunoSEQ multiplex PCR, the TCRdb table keeps only in-frame clones and is missing some. The sample consists of about 110,000 clones, approximately 80% of them appearing once. Sequencing was performed on PBMCs. Receptors were obtained from a male donor in good health and CMV-seronegative. Each CDR3 is given with its conserved first and last residue. Each record gives: clone size, J gene, V gene, D gene, CDR3 protein, CDR3 DNA. A D gene is named only where the DNA matches it firmly. Rows may omit the clone size; those that give it use once, few, many or a size class.

>NA|TRBJ2-7|TRBV13|NA
CASRRQGMTYEQYF
TGTGCCAGCCGGAGGCAGGGGATGACCTACGAGCAGTACTTC
>NA|TRBJ2-3|TRBV5-4|NA
CASSQHEDTQYF
TGTGCCAGCAGCCAACACGAAGATACGCAGTATTTT
>NA|TRBJ2-1|TRBV15|NA
CATSRGRETYNEQFF
TGTGCCACCAGCAGAGGGAGGGAGACCTACAATGAGCAGTTCTTC
>NA|TRBJ1-5|TRBV28|NA
CASSPGQYSNQPQHF
TGTGCCAGCAGTCCCGGACAGTATAGCAATCAGCCCCAGCATTTT
>NA|TRBJ2-7|TRBV10-2|NA
CASSEGQISYEQYF
TGCGCCAGCAGTGAGGGACAGATCTCCTACGAGCAGTACTTC
>NA|TRBJ1-1|TRBV19|NA
CASSKFSNRAEAFF
TGTGCCAGTAGTAAGTTCAGCAACAGAGCTGAAGCTTTCTTT
>NA|TRBJ2-3|TRBV6-5|NA
CASSDSWGTDTQYF
TGTGCCAGCAGCGACAGTTGGGGCACAGATACGCAGTATTTT
>NA|TRBJ1-5|TRBV7-8|TRBD1
CASSLDRANQPQHF
TGTGCCAGCAGCTTGGACAGGGCCAATCAGCCCCAGCATTTT
>NA|TRBJ2-4|TRBV7-2|NA
CASSLGINIQYF
TGTGCCAGCAGCTTAGGTATAAACATTCAGTACTTC
>NA|TRBJ2-5|TRBV29-1|NA
CSVLGAEKRAQETQYF
TGCAGCGTCTTAGGGGCGGAGAAACGTGCCCAAGAGACCCAGTACTTC
>NA|TRBJ1-1|TRBV2|TRBD1
CASSAHGTEATEAFF
TGTGCCAGCAGTGCTCACGGGACAGAGGCCACTGAAGCTTTCTTT
>NA|TRBJ2-2|TRBV6-5|NA
CATAYSPTTGELFF
TGTGCCACCGCGTACTCCCCTACGACCGGGGAGCTGTTTTTT
>NA|TRBJ2-3|TRBV2|TRBD2
CASGGTSRADTQYF
TGTGCCAGCGGGGGGACTAGCAGGGCAGATACGCAGTATTTT
>NA|TRBJ2-1|TRBV29-1|TRBD2
CSVGGGLAGASSYNEQFF
TGCAGCGTTGGGGGTGGACTAGCGGGGGCGAGCTCCTACAATGAGCAGTTCTTC
>NA|TRBJ2-7|TRBV10-1|TRBD1
CATGSGQGAKNEQYF
TGCGCCACCGGCTCGGGACAGGGGGCGAAAAACGAGCAGTACTTC
>NA|TRBJ2-7|TRBV5-1|NA
CASSLGLESYEQYF
TGCGCCAGCAGCTTGGGACTGGAATCCTACGAGCAGTACTTC
>NA|TRBJ2-1|TRBV6-7|TRBD2
CASNDDASGYNEQFF
TGTGCCAGCAACGACGACGCTAGCGGGTACAATGAGCAGTTCTTC
>few|TRBJ2-5|TRBV7-7|NA
CASSPQRRGKYQETQYF
TGTGCCAGCAGCCCTCAAAGGCGAGGGAAGTACCAAGAGACCCAGTACTTC
>NA|TRBJ1-5|TRBV19|TRBD1
CASSIQSRGEQPQHF
TGTGCCAGTAGTATACAGTCCAGGGGGGAGCAGCCCCAGCATTTT
>NA|TRBJ2-7|TRBV5-1|TRBD2
CASSLAWGLVEYEQYF
TGCGCCAGCAGCTTGGCCTGGGGACTAGTGGAATACGAGCAGTACTTC
>NA|TRBJ2-5|TRBV5-4|NA
CASSLEGLEETQYF
TGTGCCAGCAGCTTGGAGGGACTTGAAGAGACCCAGTACTTC
>NA|TRBJ1-5|TRBV28|NA
CASTLLIRGRGQPQHF
TGTGCCAGCACCCTTCTTATTCGGGGCAGGGGTCAGCCCCAGCATTTT
>NA|TRBJ2-1|TRBV5-1|TRBD1
CASSLVGQAHNEQFF
TGCGCCAGCAGCTTGGTTGGACAGGCTCACAATGAGCAGTTCTTC
>NA|TRBJ1-4|TRBV5-1|NA
CASSLVGAVEKLFF
TGCGCCAGCAGCTTGGTAGGTGCGGTGGAAAAACTGTTTTTT
>NA|TRBJ1-2|TRBV7-3|NA
CASSFRVGYTF
TGTGCCAGCAGCTTCAGGGTTGGCTACACCTTC
>NA|TRBJ2-2|TRBV5-1|TRBD2
CASSGGLAAGELFF
TGCGCCAGCAGCGGGGGACTAGCGGCTGGGGAGCTGTTTTTT
>NA|TRBJ1-1|TRBV7-9|NA
CASSLAGSGFGYTEAFF
TGTGCCAGCAGCTTAGCGGGATCAGGGTTCGGGTACACTGAAGCTTTCTTT
>NA|TRBJ1-5|TRBV30|NA
CAWSPRGMGNQPQHF
TGTGCCTGGAGTCCCCGGGGGATGGGCAATCAGCCCCAGCATTTT
>NA|TRBJ2-7|TRBV19|TRBD2
CASRTSADDLSYEQYF
TGTGCCAGTAGGACTAGCGCGGACGATCTCTCCTACGAGCAGTACTTC
>once|TRBJ2-1|TRBV7-6|TRBD2
CASSPGLAEYNEQFF
TGTGCCAGCAGCCCTGGACTAGCGGAGTACAATGAGCAGTTCTTC
>NA|TRBJ2-2|TRBV7-2|TRBD1
CASTVGQGAGELFF
TGTGCCAGCACCGTCGGACAGGGGGCCGGGGAGCTGTTTTTT
>NA|TRBJ2-7|TRBV25-1|NA
CASRGLSYEQYF
TGTGCCAGCAGGGGCCTCTCCTACGAGCAGTACTTC
>once|TRBJ2-1|TRBV28|NA
CASSFLRGSGNEQFF
TGTGCCAGCAGTTTCTTAAGGGGGTCGGGGAATGAGCAGTTCTTC
>NA|TRBJ2-3|TRBV29-1|TRBD1
CSGDRRDTDTQYF
TGCAGCGGGGACAGGCGGGACACAGATACGCAGTATTTT
>many|TRBJ2-7|TRBV6-5|NA
CASSSPSGTVPYEQYF
TGTGCCAGCAGTTCCCCAAGCGGAACCGTCCCCTACGAGCAGTACTTC
>NA|TRBJ1-2|TRBV18|NA
CASSRGDYDGYTF
TGTGCCAGCTCTCGAGGAGATTATGATGGCTACACCTTC
>few|TRBJ2-7|TRBV6-1|TRBD2
CASRGRGGATYEQYF
TGTGCCAGCAGGGGACGGGGGGGCGCCACCTACGAGCAGTACTTC
>NA|TRBJ2-7|TRBV27|TRBD1
CASRVAVTGSYEQYF
TGTGCCAGCAGAGTGGCCGTGACAGGGTCCTACGAGCAGTACTTC
>NA|TRBJ1-5|TRBV6-1|NA
CASSDTGLLSNQPQHF
TGTGCCAGCAGTGACACAGGGTTATTAAGCAATCAGCCCCAGCATTTT
>NA|TRBJ1-4|TRBV15|TRBD1
CATSPDRGLSNEKLFF
TGTGCCACCAGCCCGGACAGGGGGCTGTCTAATGAAAAACTGTTTTTT
>NA|TRBJ2-5|TRBV28|TRBD2
CASSLSGGGDYETQYF
TGTGCCAGCAGTTTGTCGGGGGGTGGGGATTATGAGACCCAGTACTTC
>few|TRBJ2-1|TRBV2|TRBD2
CASSALAGGGPYNEQFF
TGTGCCAGCAGTGCCCTTGCGGGAGGGGGACCCTACAATGAGCAGTTCTTC
>NA|TRBJ2-7|TRBV28|TRBD1
CASRFRGRSYEQYF
TGTGCCAGCAGGTTCAGGGGGCGCAGCTACGAGCAGTACTTC
>few|TRBJ1-5|TRBV6-1|TRBD1
CASRVETGNQPQHF
TGTGCCAGCAGGGTAGAGACAGGGAATCAGCCCCAGCATTTT
>NA|TRBJ1-2|TRBV25-1|NA
CASSWEGLYGYTF
TGTGCCAGCAGTTGGGAGGGGCTCTATGGCTACACCTTC
>NA|TRBJ2-5|TRBV6-5|NA
CASSYNLRETQYF
TGTGCCAGCAGTTACAACCTACGTGAGACCCAGTACTTC